This TCR beta chain was identified during a study of Ad26.COV2.S vaccination and SARS-CoV-2 variants. Turning to the study itself: The donor belonged to the COV1001 Ad26.COV2.S trial arm. Intramuscularly, Ad26.COV2.S was given either once or twice, 56 days apart. General observations from the study: Possible underestimation of total T cell responses by the TCR breadth and depth analyses was noted. Substantial breadth was reported for post-vaccination spike-specific CD8+ and CD4+ T cells.

A word on this clone: The antigen remains unidentified.

The CDR3 sequence is 13 residues long. Looked up from germline, CDR1 is SGDLS and CDR2 is YYNGEE. V gave up 0 bases and J gave up 2 bases, with 5 bases separating them. Profiling relied on immunoSEQ multiplex PCR, and the TCRdb table lists in-frame clones only, not all of them. Of around 400,000 clones detected, around nine tenths appear once; the ten largest clones hold over 1.5%. The treatment was: roughly 20 received Ad26.COV2.S at low or high dose, single or two shots; 5 received placebo; per-sample allocation not given. At day 63 after the first vaccine or placebo injection, samples were drawn. This TCR came from a person aged 18-60 years who received the Ad26.COV2.S COVID-19 vaccine or a placebo. The V gene is TRBV9, the J gene TRBJ1-1; D gene ambiguous. This sample comprised peripheral blood, obtained in a trial of Ad26.COV2.S vaccine versus placebo. CDR3 residues: CASSVGTNTEAFF. The CDR3 nucleotides are TGTGCCAGCAGCGTAGGTACAAACACTGAAGCTTTCTTT.